The 23 T cell receptor beta chains listed next were all sequenced from one sample in a study of blood T cells in healthy people across ages. A second about 6 to 12 cycle PCR used barcoded and J-beta primers. TCRdb ran MiXCR on the 5' RACE reads and lists one entry per CDR3 protein. The sample lists over a million distinct CDR3 sequences; about 45% were seen once. Source material: blood. Every receptor here comes from a woman under 30 in good health.

This clonotype was counted a single time. This rearrangement joins TRBV5-1 to TRBJ2-7; possibly TRBD2 for D (6 bases). CDR3 length equals 13 residues. CDR1 is SGHRS and CDR2 is YFSETQ in the germline V gene. Trimming pared 4 bases from V and 7 bases from J, leaving 15 bases between. CDR3 DNA sequence: TGCGCCAGCAGCACGGAGGGGTCCAATGAGCAGTACTTC. It is translated as CASSTEGSNEQYF.

V and J are TRBV21-1 and TRBJ2-2. TRBV21-1 is listed as a pseudogene. This CDR3 comprises 15 residues. This CDR3 reads CASSKTSLKTGELFF. The CDR3 nucleotides are TGTGCCAGCAGCAAAACCAGCCTGAAAACCGGGGAGCTGTTTTTT.

The chain combines TRBV6-6 with TRBJ2-3, with 7 positions matching TRBD1. Per the germline V gene, CDR1 is MNHNY and CDR2 is SVGAGI (reference sequence). The length of the CDR3 is 16 residues. Trimming at V came to 6 bases and at J to 3 bases, leaving 12 bases not matched to a gene. CDR3 loop: CASRPPGGKRTDTQYF. The CDR3 bases are TGTGCCAGCAGACCCCCAGGGGGAAAGAGGACAGATACGCAGTATTTT.

The rearrangement links TRBV4-3 to TRBJ2-3, with D perhaps TRBD1 (6 bases). Germline values: CDR1 LGHNA, CDR2 YSLEER. This CDR3 is 16 amino acids long. V lost 1 base and J 3 bases, leaving 14 bases between the germline ends. This chain's CDR3 is CASSQVMAGVTDTQYF. CDR3 DNA sequence: TGCGCCAGCAGCCAAGTAATGGCAGGGGTGACAGATACGCAGTATTTT.

This clonotype turned up a few times. The chain recombines TRBV29-1 with TRBJ2-7; D may match TRBD1 or TRBD2 (5 bases each). The germline V and J ends were trimmed by 8 bases and 0 bases, with 17 bases remaining between them. Germline loops: CDR1 SQVTM, CDR2 ANQGSEA. This CDR3 has 14 residues. CDR3 residues: CSPIVRGNSYEQYF. The CDR3 DNA is TGCAGCCCGATTGTGAGGGGCAACTCCTACGAGCAGTACTTC.

This CDR3 reads CASRPGLAGEQFF. In DNA, the CDR3 is TGCGCCAGCAGACCCGGACTAGCCGGGGAGCAGTTCTTC. The chain links TRBV5-1 to TRBJ2-1, with 8 bases lining up with TRBD2. The V gene end was trimmed by 5 bases and the J gene end by 10 bases; junction bases not matched to a gene: 8. This CDR3 has 13 amino acids. Germline values: CDR1 SGHRS, CDR2 YFSETQ.

This chain links TRBV30 with TRBJ1-3, with D hard to call. In germline, CDR1 is GTSNPN, CDR2 SVGIG (reference sequence). The V end lost 4 bases, the J end lost 7 bases, and 14 bases lay between the germline ends. The CDR3 has 13 residues. The CDR3 nucleotides are TGTGCCTGGAACACCGGACGGAGGAACACCATATATTTT. This codes for CAWNTGRRNTIYF.

This clonotype was seen at least ten times. V is TRBV13 and J is TRBJ2-7; 7 nucleotides align to TRBD1. The trim removed 6 bases at V and 2 bases at J, leaving 10 bases unmatched. The CDR3 consists of 15 residues. Per germline, CDR1 PRHDT and CDR2 FYEKMQ (reference sequence). The CDR3 nucleotides read TGTGCCAGCAGTCCTTCCCGGGACAGAACCTACGAGCAGTACTTC. Protein product: CASSPSRDRTYEQYF.

A word on this clonotype: A read error may produce the germline difference seen at one junction end. CDR3 DNA: TGTGCTAGCAGGACGGACGTGAGCTCCAACAATGAGCAGTTCTTC. Encoded protein: CASRTDVSSNNEQFF. This chain joins TRBV2 and TRBJ2-1, with D unclear. Germline V gene data show CDR1 as SNHLY and CDR2 as FYNNEI. This CDR3 spans 15 amino acids.

This chain joins TRBV9 and TRBJ2-1, with unresolved D. Trimming took 0 bases from V and 4 from J, leaving 11 bases between them. Germline V gene data show CDR1 as SGDLS and CDR2 as YYNGEE. CDR3 length equals 15 residues. The CDR3 sequence: CASSVVLGSYNEQFF. The CDR3 nucleotides read TGTGCCAGCAGCGTAGTCCTGGGGTCATACAATGAGCAGTTCTTC.

The V gene is TRBV5-6, the J gene TRBJ2-7; D not resolved. The CDR3 extends over 14 amino acids. Trimming left V 1 base short and J 6 bases short, with 14 bases between. Germline V lookup: CDR1 SGHDT, CDR2 YYEEEE. The CDR3 here is CASSLLVRPSEQYF. DNA of the CDR3: TGTGCCAGCAGCTTGCTAGTACGGCCGAGCGAGCAGTACTTC.

This rearrangement joins TRBV7-6 to TRBJ2-7, with TRBD1 as a possible D gene (7 bases). Germline-derived CDR1 and CDR2 are SGHVS and FNYEAQ. The CDR3 runs to 16 residues. Trimming took off 4 bases at V and 4 bases at J, with 20 bases between the two ends. The CDR3 nucleotides are TGTGCCAGCAGCTCCAGGAGGGGGCTGGATGGATACGAGCAGTACTTC. This translates into CASSSRRGLDGYEQYF.

The gene calls are TRBV27 and TRBJ1-5, with 9 positions matching TRBD1. The CDR3 runs 19 residues. Trimming cost V 5 bases and J 6 bases; bases outside gene matches: 20. Germline V CDR1 and CDR2: MNHEY, SMNVEV (reference sequence). The DNA of the CDR3 is TGTGCCAGCAGTCCCAACTCCCAACGACGGACAGGGGAGGGTCAGCCCCAGCATTTT. This codes for CASSPNSQRRTGEGQPQHF.

CDR3 sequence reads: CSARALGQRGTEAFF. CDR3 in DNA: TGCAGTGCTAGAGCTCTGGGACAGAGAGGCACTGAAGCTTTCTTT. The chain carries TRBV20-1 and TRBJ1-1; TRBD1 agrees at 7 bases. CDR3 size: 15 residues. Germline V CDR1 and CDR2: DFQATT, SNEGSKA (reference sequence). The ends lost 1 base at V and 4 bases at J; junction bases unmatched: 9.

The V call is TRBV25-1, the J call TRBJ2-1; D is possibly TRBD1 (6 bases). With 2 bases removed from V and 5 bases from J, the gap between germline ends came to 10 bases. Looked up from germline, CDR1 is MGHDK and CDR2 is SYGVNS. The CDR3 sequence is 14 residues long. This CDR3 is CASSEVEGDNEQFF. In DNA form, the CDR3 reads TGTGCCAGCAGTGAAGTAGAGGGGGACAATGAGCAGTTCTTC.

The V call is TRBV28, the J call TRBJ2-7, with D possibly called TRBD1 or TRBD2 (5 bases each). V lost 3 bases and J 3 bases, leaving 12 bases between the germline ends. This CDR3 is built from 14 residues. The germline CDR1 and CDR2 sequences are MDHEN and SYDVKM. The DNA of the CDR3 is TGTGCCAGCAGTTTGTGGGACGGGGACTACGAGCAGTACTTC. Encoded protein: CASSLWDGDYEQYF.

The chain has TRBV4-3 and TRBJ2-7, with 8 positions matching TRBD1. Germline V gene data show CDR1 as LGHNA and CDR2 as YSLEER. The CDR3 is made up of 15 amino acids. Losses at the gene ends were 0 bases for V and 3 bases for J; bases not matched to a gene: 4. The CDR3 DNA follows: TGCGCCAGCAGCCAAGAGGGGGACAGGCACTACGAGCAGTACTTC. Its translation: CASSQEGDRHYEQYF.

The genes are TRBV7-6 and TRBJ1-4, with D perhaps matching TRBD1 (5 bases). The CDR3 totals 17 residues. Germline V gene sequence: CDR1 SGHVS, CDR2 FNYEAQ. V lost 5 bases and J lost 0, with 16 bases in between. The CDR3 DNA sequence: TGTGCCAGCAGCCCACGCGGACAACTTACAACTAATGAAAAACTGTTTTTT. Amino acids: CASSPRGQLTTNEKLFF.

J is TRBJ2-1 and V is TRBV6-4; 7 bases fit TRBD2. The CDR3 is 15 residues long. CDR1 MRHNA and CDR2 SNTAGT come from the germline V gene. V shed 2 bases and J 8 bases; nucleotides not matched to a gene: 9. The CDR3 loop is CASSDATGGVHEQFF. For the CDR3, the DNA is TGTGCCAGCAGTGACGCAACGGGGGGAGTCCATGAGCAGTTCTTC.

This chain joins TRBV27 and TRBJ1-6; D ambiguous. This CDR3 comprises 14 residues. The V gene lost 3 bases and the J gene lost 3 bases, with 6 bases spanning the gap. Germline-derived CDR1 and CDR2 are MNHEY and SMNVEV (reference sequence). The CDR3 DNA reads TGTGCCAGCAGTTTGGGTCTCTATAATTCACCCCTCCACTTT. Its translation is CASSLGLYNSPLHF.

The rearrangement uses TRBV4-1 and TRBJ1-1; tentatively, D is TRBD1 (5 bases). The germline gives CDR1 MGHRA, CDR2 YSYEKL. The CDR3 totals 14 residues. Trimming cost V 4 bases and J 10 bases, with 19 bases left between them. The CDR3 sequence is CASSLGDAGSGAFF. CDR3 bases: TGCGCCAGCAGCCTAGGGGACGCCGGAAGTGGAGCTTTCTTT.

There are a few counts of this clonotype. The chain uses TRBV11-2 and TRBJ2-5; D ambiguous. The ends were cut back, 5 bases at V and 10 bases at J, with 11 bases in the middle. This CDR3 has 11 amino acids. Germline loops: CDR1 SGHAT, CDR2 FQNNGV. Written as DNA, the CDR3 is TGTGCCAGCAGCCTATCAAGGGTCCAGTACTTC. Translating gives CASSLSRVQYF.

This clonotype showed up just a few times. The V and J genes are TRBV7-9 and TRBJ1-4, with 7 bases lining up with TRBD1. CDR1 is SEHNR and CDR2 is FQNEAQ in the germline V gene (reference sequence). The CDR3 consists of 14 residues. V lost 5 bases to trimming and J lost 4 bases; unmatched junction nucleotides: 4. The CDR3: CASSKGQFNEKLFF. The CDR3 DNA follows: TGTGCCAGCAGCAAGGGACAGTTTAATGAAAAACTGTTTTTT.